This is a list of T cell receptor beta chains from one sample in a study of cytomegalovirus exposure and HLA in healthy donors. Here immunoSEQ multiplex PCR was the method, and the copy in TCRdb shows in-frame clones only, minus some. The sample records 70,000 to 80,000 clones, 94% being singletons. Specimen: PBMCs. The receptor source for this set is a woman between 18 and 29 years old in good health and CMV-seropositive. CDR3s include the opening cysteine and the closing phenylalanine or tryptophan. Expanded clones get a size class; other rows say once, few or many, or leave the size out.

>TRBJ2-7|.|TRBV2
CASKRDSSYEQYF
>TRBJ1-1|.|TRBV6-6
CASISTGGYTEAFF
>TRBJ2-7|.|TRBV29-1
CSVSTGTASYEQYF
>TRBJ2-3|.|TRBV27
CASHGGAYRTDTQYF
>TRBJ2-7|.|TRBV28
CASSYSNSYEQYF
>TRBJ2-1|.|TRBV4-2
CASSHVPPSGHRHEQFF
>TRBJ2-4|.|TRBV7-9
CASSLGGSTKNIQYF
>TRBJ2-6|.|TRBV19
CASSIGTISGANVLTF
>TRBJ1-1|.|TRBV27
CASSLGNRGGNTEAFF
>TRBJ1-4|.|TRBV7-9
CASSFFEDTVFF
>TRBJ1-3|.|TRBV28
CAHTGGGSGNTIYF
>TRBJ2-2|.|TRBV21-1
CASSMIRDRDTGELFF
>TRBJ2-5|.|TRBV7-7
CASSLVPLGAQYF
>TRBJ2-7|.|TRBV5-1
CASSSRTGSYEQYF
>TRBJ1-6|.|TRBV6-6
CASSYEGTLNSPLHF
>TRBJ2-7|.|TRBV15
CATSRAGQVGDEQYF
>TRBJ1-6|.|TRBV28
CASSRIQFGNSPLHF
>TRBJ1-1|.|TRBV6-1
CASSVDRMNTEAFF
>TRBJ2-7|.|TRBV11-1
CASSFRSDRGEQYF
>TRBJ2-5|.|TRBV27
CASRGVEGGETQYF
>TRBJ2-5|.|TRBV20-1
CSASVRETQYF
>TRBJ1-1|once|TRBV6-5
CASRELPGQESRAFF
>TRBJ2-4|.|TRBV29-1
CSAGLFGGKNIQYF
>TRBJ2-7|once|TRBV9
CASSARDRGYEQYF
>TRBJ1-6|.|TRBV27
CASSLLIPNRGEGSPLHF
>TRBJ2-5|.|TRBV5-6
CASSPGHLQETQYF
>TRBJ2-1|.|TRBV2
CASRTLGRVNEQFF
>TRBJ1-2|.|TRBV27
CASSLKGAVYGYTF
>TRBJ1-2|few|TRBV19
CASSLRGNYGYTF
>TRBJ1-1|.|TRBV30
CAWKTGGSTEAFF
>TRBJ2-7|.|TRBV28
CASSHRGAGSYEQYF
>TRBJ2-7|few|TRBV5-1
CASSLRTSSSYEQYF
>TRBJ2-7|.|TRBV5-1
CASSLAQGEQYF
>TRBJ1-1|.|TRBV27
CASSSPSRGNTEAFF
>TRBJ2-7|.|TRBV2
CASSSLLSYEQYF
>TRBJ1-2|.|TRBV5-4
CASSKETGDYGYTF
>TRBJ2-7|.|TRBV2
CASSTGLPSYEQYF
>TRBJ1-3|.|TRBV7-8
CASSFTRTGIAFNPSGNTIYF
>TRBJ2-1|.|TRBV10-1
CASTDGQGWDEQFF
>TRBJ2-7|.|TRBV5-6
CASSLHNYEQYF
>TRBJ1-4|.|TRBV28
CASSFVDRKKLFF
>TRBJ1-2|.|TRBV4-1
CASSQGGLFYGYTF
>TRBJ2-1|.|TRBV9
CASSFGLAGPYNEQFF
>TRBJ2-3|.|TRBV7-9
CASKTGVHTQYF
>TRBJ1-2|.|TRBV28
CASSQNLGGGPRYYGYTF
>TRBJ2-7|.|TRBV21-1
CASRTGGGEEQYF
>TRBJ1-4|.|TRBV18
CASSVQGSTNEKLFF
>TRBJ2-5|.|TRBV7-2
CASSLGLAGIKETQYF
>TRBJ2-1|.|TRBV4-1
CASSQELAGGSRNEQFF
>TRBJ2-5|.|TRBV7-7
CASSLALGAETQYF
>TRBJ2-6|.|TRBV29-1
CSVRWTGWTGANVLTF
>TRBJ1-1|.|TRBV28
CASSPPRQARTSNTEAFF
>TRBJ2-1|.|TRBV5-1
CASSLELAGVGEQFF
>TRBJ2-6|once|TRBV5-1
CASSLVVGLGSGANVLTF
>TRBJ1-4|.|TRBV9
CASSVGQGSEKLFF
>TRBJ2-2|.|TRBV7-2
CASSLAVRGGSGNTGELFF
>TRBJ2-7|.|TRBV28
CASIPSGTGYDSSYEQYF
>TRBJ1-2|.|TRBV11-2
CASSFAGSPSGYTF